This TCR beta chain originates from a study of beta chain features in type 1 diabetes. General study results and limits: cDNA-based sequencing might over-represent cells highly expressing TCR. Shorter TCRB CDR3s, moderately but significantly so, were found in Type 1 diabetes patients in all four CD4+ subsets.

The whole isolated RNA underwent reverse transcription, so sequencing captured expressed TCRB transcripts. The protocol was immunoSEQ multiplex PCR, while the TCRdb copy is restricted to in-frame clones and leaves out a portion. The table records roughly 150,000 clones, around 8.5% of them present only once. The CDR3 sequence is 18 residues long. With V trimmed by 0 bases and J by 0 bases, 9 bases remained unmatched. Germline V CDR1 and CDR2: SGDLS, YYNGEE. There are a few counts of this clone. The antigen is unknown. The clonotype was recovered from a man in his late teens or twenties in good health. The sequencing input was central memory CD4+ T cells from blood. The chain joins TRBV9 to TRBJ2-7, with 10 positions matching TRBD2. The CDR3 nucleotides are TGTGCCAGCAGCGTAGCAGCCCCCACTAGCGGGGCCTCCTACGAGCAGTACTTC. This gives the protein CASSVAAPTSGASYEQYF.